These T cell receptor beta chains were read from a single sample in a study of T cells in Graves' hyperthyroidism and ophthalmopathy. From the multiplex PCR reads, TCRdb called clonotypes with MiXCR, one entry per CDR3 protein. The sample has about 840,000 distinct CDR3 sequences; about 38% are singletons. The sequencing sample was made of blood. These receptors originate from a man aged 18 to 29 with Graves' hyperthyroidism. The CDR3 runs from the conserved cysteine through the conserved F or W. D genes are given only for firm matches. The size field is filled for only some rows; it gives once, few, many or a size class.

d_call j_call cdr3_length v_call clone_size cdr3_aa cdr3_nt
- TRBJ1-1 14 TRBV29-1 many CSVPQAGKGTEAFF TGCAGCGTTCCCCAGGCAGGGAAGGGCACTGAAGCTTTCTTT
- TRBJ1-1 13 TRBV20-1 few CSAPIGGNTEAFF TGCAGTGCACCTATCGGGGGAAACACTGAAGCTTTCTTT
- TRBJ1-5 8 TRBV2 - CASCVQHF TGTGCCAGCTGCGTCCAGCATTTT
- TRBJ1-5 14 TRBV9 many CASSASGSRQPQHF TGTGCCAGCAGCGCCTCAGGGAGCAGACAGCCCCAGCATTTT
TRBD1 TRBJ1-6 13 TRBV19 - CASNRGLNPPLHF TGTGCCTCGAACAGGGGCCTCAATCCACCCCTCCACTTT
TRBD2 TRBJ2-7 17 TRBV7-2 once CASSLGASGGFSYEQYF TGTGCCAGCAGCTTAGGAGCCAGCGGGGGATTCTCCTACGAGCAGTACTTC
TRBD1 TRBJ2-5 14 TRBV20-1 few CSATRDSVQETQYF TGCAGTGCTACCCGGGACAGCGTCCAAGAGACCCAGTACTTC
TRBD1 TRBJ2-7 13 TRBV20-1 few CSAAGGNSYEQYF TGCAGTGCGGCAGGGGGTAACTCCTACGAGCAGTACTTC
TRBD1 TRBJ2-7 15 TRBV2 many CASRPGTGVYYEQYF TGTGCCAGCAGGCCCGGGACAGGCGTCTACTACGAGCAGTACTTC
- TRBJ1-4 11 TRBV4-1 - CASSPDRELFF TGCGCCAGCAGCCCGGACAGAGAACTGTTTTTT
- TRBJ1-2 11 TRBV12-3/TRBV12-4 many CASSSGNGYTF TGTGCCAGTAGTTCGGGGAATGGCTACACCTTC
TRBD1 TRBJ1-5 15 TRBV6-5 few CASSSSSRQGQPQHF TGTGCCAGCAGCTCCTCGAGCCGACAGGGTCAGCCCCAGCATTTT
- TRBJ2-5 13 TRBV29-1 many CSVVLGARETQYF TGCAGCGTAGTGTTGGGGGCCCGTGAGACCCAGTACTTC
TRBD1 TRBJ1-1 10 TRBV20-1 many CSAHRGQAFF TGCAGTGCTCACAGGGGACAAGCTTTCTTT
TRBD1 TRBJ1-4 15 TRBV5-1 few CASSPEGQVAEKLFF TGCGCCAGCAGCCCTGAGGGACAGGTCGCGGAAAAACTGTTTTTT
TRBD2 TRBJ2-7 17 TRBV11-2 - CASSLLAGKAVDYEQYF TGTGCCAGCAGCTTACTAGCGGGCAAAGCGGTGGACTACGAGCAGTACTTC
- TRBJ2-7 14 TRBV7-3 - CASSQGTRGDEQYF TGCGCCAGCAGCCAAGGGACCCGAGGGGACGAGCAGTACTTC